This T cell receptor beta chain was recovered during a study of blood T cells in healthy people across ages. About this clonotype itself: A junction boundary mismatches the germline segment, possibly from a read error.

With a J-beta primer mix and a sample-barcoded 5' primer, a second PCR ran 7 to 11 cycles. TCRdb ran MiXCR on the 5' RACE reads and lists one entry per CDR3 protein. This table holds about 1.8 million distinct CDR3 sequences, about 50% found once. This CDR3 contains 16 residues. Germline loops: CDR1 MNHEY, CDR2 SMNVEV (reference sequence). The chain employs TRBV27 and TRBJ2-3, with 8 bases aligning to TRBD1. The sample consisted of blood. The TCR originated in a woman between 40 and 55 years old in good health. The CDR3 protein is CASSANRGFVTDAQYF. CDR3 DNA sequence: TGTGCCAGCAGTGCTAACAGGGGGTTCGTTACAGATGCGCAGTATTTT.